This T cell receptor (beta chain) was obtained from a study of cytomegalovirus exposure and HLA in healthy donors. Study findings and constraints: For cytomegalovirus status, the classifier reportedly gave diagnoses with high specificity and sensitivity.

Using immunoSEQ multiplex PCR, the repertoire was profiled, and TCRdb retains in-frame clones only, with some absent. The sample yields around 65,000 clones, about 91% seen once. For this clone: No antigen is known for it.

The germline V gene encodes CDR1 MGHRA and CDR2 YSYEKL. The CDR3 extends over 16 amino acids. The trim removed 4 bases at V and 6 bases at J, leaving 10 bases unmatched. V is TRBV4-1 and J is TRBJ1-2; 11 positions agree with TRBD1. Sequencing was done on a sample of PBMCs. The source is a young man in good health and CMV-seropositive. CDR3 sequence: CASSLLPGTGGDGYTF. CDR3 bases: TGCGCCAGCAGCCTTTTACCCGGGACAGGGGGAGATGGCTACACCTTC.